These 28 T cell receptor beta chains were all obtained from the same sample, sequenced in a study of shared clonotypes between healthy human individuals. Using immunoSEQ multiplex PCR, the repertoire was profiled, and TCRdb retains in-frame clones only, with some absent. Of 2,500,000 or so clones in the sample, roughly 92% were seen once. The sample comprised naive CD4+ T cells sorted from blood. Subset given: CD45RA+ positively selected. The source of these receptors is a man between 18 and 29 years old in good health.

This chain links TRBV27 with TRBJ2-7; TRBD1 might be the D (6 bases). The CDR3 covers 13 residues. Germline V CDR1 and CDR2: MNHEY, SMNVEV (reference sequence). V lost 6 bases, J lost 3 bases, and 12 bases lay in between. The CDR3 DNA is TGTGCCAGCAGGGGGGACACCTTCTACGAGCAGTACTTC. It encodes CASRGDTFYEQYF.

This chain links TRBV4-1 with TRBJ1-1, with no clear D. The CDR3 loop spans 15 amino acids. The V gene's germline CDR1 is MGHRA and CDR2 YSYEKL. The germline V and J ends were trimmed by 4 bases and 0 bases, with 12 bases remaining between them. CDR3 sequence reads: CASSLPGVMNTEAFF. CDR3 DNA: TGCGCCAGCAGCCTCCCCGGGGTCATGAACACTGAAGCTTTCTTT.

This clone has only one observation. CDR3 sequence: CASSPRQGVNTEAFF. The CDR3 DNA is TGTGCCAGTAGTCCCCGACAGGGGGTGAACACTGAAGCTTTCTTT. The rearrangement joins TRBV19 to TRBJ1-1; 9 positions agree with TRBD1. The V gene end was trimmed by 5 bases and the J gene end by 0 bases; junction bases not matched to a gene: 4. This CDR3 spans 15 amino acids. Per the germline V gene, CDR1 is LNHDA and CDR2 is SQIVND (reference sequence).

The J gene is TRBJ2-7, the V gene TRBV5-4; D call uncertain. Germline-derived CDR1 and CDR2 are SGHNT and YYREEE (reference sequence). V was trimmed by 6 bases and J by 5 bases, leaving 18 bases between them. This CDR3 has 14 residues. CDR3: CASTLDQRLHEQYF. The CDR3 DNA sequence: TGTGCCAGCACCCTCGACCAGAGGTTGCACGAGCAGTACTTC. Filled out from reference TRBV5-4 and TRBJ2-7, the complete variable domain reads ETGVTQSPTHLIKTRGQQVTLRCSSQSGHNTVSWYQQALGQGPQFIFQYYREEENGRGNFPPRFSGLQFPNYSSELNVNALELDDSALYLCASTLDQRLHEQYFGPGTRLTVT.

The chain links TRBV6-6 to TRBJ2-7; 8 bases are shared with TRBD1. CDR3 size: 14 residues. Germline V gives CDR1 MNHNY, CDR2 SVGAGI (reference sequence). The trim removed 2 bases at V and 4 bases at J, leaving 4 bases unmatched. Here the CDR3 DNA reads TGTGCCAGCAGTTACGGGGACAGGCAATACGAGCAGTACTTC. The encoded protein is CASSYGDRQYEQYF.

The V call is TRBV29-1, the J call TRBJ2-5; 7 bases fit TRBD1. Near its end, the DNA agrees better with TRBJ2-7, so the J call may be wrong. The germline V gene encodes CDR1 SQVTM and CDR2 ANQGSEA. CDR3 length: 14 residues. The CDR3 spells CSVYTGADSYEQYF. The CDR3 DNA reads as TGCAGCGTCTACACAGGGGCCGACTCCTACGAGCAGTACTTC.

The chain joins TRBV30 to TRBJ2-7; D gene uncertain. V shed 3 bases and J shed 2 bases, with 11 bases lying between them. Germline V CDR1 and CDR2: GTSNPN, SVGIG (reference sequence). The CDR3 sequence is 13 residues long. In nucleotides, the CDR3 is TGTGCCTGGAGCCCCTTCGTTACCTACGAGCAGTACTTC. It encodes CAWSPFVTYEQYF.

The chain is built from TRBV30 and TRBJ1-2, with a possible D match to TRBD1 (6 bases). This CDR3 is built from 14 residues. Trimming took off 0 bases at V and 5 bases at J, with 13 bases between the two ends. Germline V gene sequence: CDR1 GTSNPN, CDR2 SVGIG (reference sequence). Written as DNA, the CDR3 is TGTGCCTGGAGTGTAAGGGGGGCAAGGTATGGCTACACCTTC. As protein: CAWSVRGARYGYTF.

The chain is built from TRBV14 and TRBJ2-1, with D perhaps TRBD2 (5 bases). The length of the CDR3 is 16 residues. V was trimmed by 5 bases and J by 3 bases, leaving 17 bases between them. Germline V lookup: CDR1 SGHDN, CDR2 FVKESK. The CDR3 DNA reads as TGTGCCAGCAGCGCCCCACTAGGGTCCCTCTACAATGAGCAGTTCTTC. Amino acid sequence: CASSAPLGSLYNEQFF.

The chain employs TRBV18 and TRBJ1-1; 11 bases match TRBD1. The V and J ends lost 4 bases and 4 bases, in that order; junction bases with no gene match: 8. Germline loops: CDR1 KGHSH, CDR2 LQKENI. The CDR3 covers 16 residues. CDR3 DNA sequence: TGTGCCAGCTCACGAGGGACAGGGGGTACGAGCACTGAAGCTTTCTTT. This encodes CASSRGTGGTSTEAFF.

Notes on this clone: Additional DNA sequences in this sample encode the identical CDR3. V gene TRBV7-2 combines with J gene TRBJ2-7; D is perhaps TRBD2 (5 bases). The germline V and J ends were trimmed by 3 bases and 0 bases, with 12 bases remaining between them. The CDR3 contains 15 residues. The V gene's germline CDR1 is SGHTA and CDR2 FQGNSA. CDR3 loop: CASSLRGLSSYEQYF. CDR3 DNA: TGTGCCAGCAGCTTGCGAGGGCTAAGCTCCTACGAGCAGTACTTC.

The V and J genes are TRBV6-1 and TRBJ1-2, with 8 positions matching TRBD1. Per the germline V gene, CDR1 is MNHNS and CDR2 is SASEGT. V lost 6 bases and J lost 7; bases outside the gene matches: 13. This CDR3 spans 15 amino acids. DNA for the CDR3: TGTGCCAGCAGGGTTGAGAGCTTGACAGGGGCTGGCTACACCTTC. Protein sequence: CASRVESLTGAGYTF.

The gene calls are TRBV5-1 and TRBJ1-6; D perhaps matches TRBD1 (6 bases). The V end was cut by 6 bases, the J end by 7 bases, with 20 bases between. This CDR3 is built from 16 residues. Germline CDR1 and CDR2: SGHRS and YFSETQ. The CDR3 DNA follows: TGCGCCAGCACGCCGGTGGGGGGGCGTTGGAATTCACCCCTCCACTTT. Its protein product is CASTPVGGRWNSPLHF. The complete variable domain, with remaining parts taken from reference TRBV5-1 and TRBJ1-6, reads KAGVTQTPRYLIKTRGQQVTLSCSPISGHRSVSWYQQTPGQGLQFLFEYFSETQRNKGNFPGRFSGRQFSNSRSEMNVSTLELGDSALYLCASTPVGGRWNSPLHFGNGTRLTVT.

A note on this clone: Other DNA sequences in the sample encode the same CDR3. This chain connects TRBV7-2 to TRBJ2-1, with D possibly being TRBD2 (5 bases). The ends were cut back, 4 bases at V and 1 base at J, with 8 bases in the middle. The CDR3 is 14 amino acids. Per the germline V gene, CDR1 is SGHTA and CDR2 is FQGNSA. CDR3 in amino acids: CASSSPGSYNEQFF. CDR3 DNA: TGTGCCAGCAGCTCGCCGGGATCCTACAATGAGCAGTTCTTC. The full variable domain, its missing parts supplied by reference TRBV7-2 and TRBJ2-1, is GAGVSQSPSNKVTEKGKDVELRCDPISGHTALYWYRQSLGQGLEFLIYFQGNSAPDKSGLPSDRFSAERTGGSVSTLTIQRTQQEDSAVYLCASSSPGSYNEQFFGPGTRLTVL.

V gene TRBV4-1 combines with J gene TRBJ1-2; D not resolved. The CDR3 covers 14 residues. Germline loops: CDR1 MGHRA, CDR2 YSYEKL. Trimming took 1 base from V and 4 from J, leaving 10 bases between them. The CDR3 spells CASSQGLRVYGYTF. The CDR3 DNA reads as TGCGCCAGCAGCCAAGGTCTCCGGGTCTATGGCTACACCTTC.

The rearrangement uses TRBV9 and TRBJ1-6, with 7 bases that match TRBD1. The length of the CDR3 is 16 residues. J gave up 5 bases and V 0 bases, and 5 bases lay outside the gene matches. Germline V lookup: CDR1 SGDLS, CDR2 YYNGEE. CDR3 bases: TGTGCCAGCAGCGTAGTCCCGGGACAGAATAATTCACCCCTCCACTTT. This gives the protein CASSVVPGQNNSPLHF. Full variable domain (outside the CDR3, taken from reference TRBV9 and TRBJ1-6): DSGVTQTPKHLITATGQRVTLRCSPRSGDLSVYWYQQSLDQGLQFLIQYYNGEERAKGNILERFSAQQFPDLHSELNLSSLELGDSALYFCASSVVPGQNNSPLHFGNGTRLTVT.

The chain employs TRBV28 and TRBJ1-1; TRBD1 matches 7 bases. V lost 9 bases to trimming and J lost 1 base; unmatched junction nucleotides: 11. The length of the CDR3 is 15 residues. The germline V gene encodes CDR1 MDHEN and CDR2 SYDVKM. This CDR3 is CASGKGALENTEAFF. CDR3 coding DNA: TGTGCCAGTGGGAAGGGGGCCCTGGAGAACACTGAAGCTTTCTTT.

In DNA form, the CDR3 reads TGTGCCAGCAGTCCAGGGTCTAACTATGGCTACACCTTC. It translates to CASSPGSNYGYTF. The rearrangement uses TRBV2 and TRBJ1-2; D might be TRBD1 (5 bases). The CDR3 consists of 13 residues. Trimming removed 5 bases from V and 0 bases from J, with 7 bases in between. From germline, CDR1 is SNHLY and CDR2 FYNNEI.

This clone was counted only a few times. The rearrangement joins TRBV29-1 to TRBJ1-5, with D perhaps matching TRBD1 (5 bases). The ends were cut back, 3 bases at V and 5 bases at J, with 11 bases in the middle. The CDR3 loop spans 13 amino acids. Germline V gives CDR1 SQVTM, CDR2 ANQGSEA. CDR3 region: CSVEQGGDQPQHF. In DNA form, the CDR3 reads TGCAGCGTTGAGCAGGGAGGGGATCAGCCCCAGCATTTT.

This chain uses TRBV6-1 with TRBJ2-3; D ambiguous. The germline V gene encodes CDR1 MNHNS and CDR2 SASEGT. V shed 4 bases and J shed 1 base, with 15 bases lying between them. The CDR3 runs to 16 residues. CDR3 amino acids: CASSALSQIGTDTQYF. CDR3 DNA sequence: TGTGCCAGCAGTGCCCTCTCGCAAATTGGCACAGATACGCAGTATTTT.

A single count supports this clone. This sequence joins TRBV5-1 and TRBJ2-1, with 11 bases that match TRBD2. V shed 2 bases and J 4 bases; nucleotides not matched to a gene: 8. Per germline, CDR1 SGHRS and CDR2 YFSETQ. This CDR3 is 17 amino acids long. CDR3 nucleotides: TGCGCCAGCAGCTTCTCCACAACTAGCGGGGGTTACAATGAGCAGTTCTTC. Protein sequence: CASSFSTTSGGYNEQFF.

This chain connects TRBV2 to TRBJ2-5; D is undetermined. V was pared by 4 bases and J by 9 bases, with 15 bases between. Germline assignment: CDR1 SNHLY and CDR2 FYNNEI. This CDR3 region has 13 residues. The CDR3 spells CASSVDLQRAQYF. CDR3 sequence (DNA): TGTGCCAGCAGTGTTGATTTACAACGGGCCCAGTACTTC.

V is TRBV5-4 and J is TRBJ2-7; 15 bases fit TRBD2. V gave up 3 bases and J gave up 7 bases; unmatched junction bases: 8. Germline loops: CDR1 SGHNT, CDR2 YYREEE (reference sequence). CDR3 length: 16 amino acids. CDR3 residues: CASSWGLAGGTGEQYF. Written as DNA, the CDR3 is TGTGCCAGCAGCTGGGGACTAGCGGGAGGAACGGGGGAGCAGTACTTC.

CDR3 sequence: CASSIAAGNYEQYF. The CDR3 DNA reads TGTGCCAGTAGTATAGCTGCGGGGAACTACGAGCAGTACTTC. V and J are TRBV19 and TRBJ2-7, with TRBD2 as a possible D gene (6 bases). The CDR3 extends over 14 amino acids. Germline values: CDR1 LNHDA, CDR2 SQIVND (reference sequence). V was cut by 1 base and J by 3 bases, with 10 bases left in between.

V and J are TRBV6-6 and TRBJ2-7; the D gene is possibly TRBD2 (7 bases). CDR1 and CDR2 (germline): MNHNY, SVGAGI (reference sequence). This CDR3 has 15 amino acids. V lost 7 bases to trimming and J lost 3 bases, with 19 bases between them. CDR3 sequence: CASTTQKGGDYEQYF. The CDR3 DNA sequence: TGTGCCAGCACCACCCAAAAAGGGGGGGACTACGAGCAGTACTTC.

V usage is TRBV7-6 and J usage is TRBJ2-1; D is perhaps TRBD2 (5 bases). Trimming cost V 4 bases and J 2 bases, with 12 bases left between them. The CDR3 sequence is 15 residues long. Germline V gene data show CDR1 as SGHVS and CDR2 as FNYEAQ. The CDR3 DNA follows: TGTGCCAGCAGCTCCAGCGGACTCACCTACAATGAGCAGTTCTTC. Encoded protein: CASSSSGLTYNEQFF.

Details on this clone: The sample contains more than one DNA sequence encoding this CDR3. V gene TRBV6-1 combines with J gene TRBJ2-3; 9 bases fit TRBD1. The germline gives CDR1 MNHNS, CDR2 SASEGT. J lost 6 bases, V lost 6 bases, and 4 bases had no gene match. This CDR3 has 13 amino acids. CDR3 in amino acids: CASSRDRADTQYF. CDR3 DNA: TGTGCCAGCAGCCGGGACAGGGCCGATACGCAGTATTTT.

As for this clone: A single base separates this from a much larger clone, so it may be a read error. The rearrangement uses TRBV7-9 and TRBJ2-2; D call uncertain. Germline V CDR1 and CDR2: SEHNR, FQNEAQ (reference sequence). V was clipped by 5 bases and J by 3 bases, with 4 bases between them. This CDR3 spans 12 amino acids. CDR3 sequence (DNA): TGTGCCAGCAGCATCGACACCGGGGAGCTGTTTTTT. Translation: CASSIDTGELFF.